Below, 8 T cell receptor beta chains from the same sample are listed, as sequenced in a study of T cells in Graves' hyperthyroidism and ophthalmopathy. Amplified regions were TCR beta CDR3 sequences from RNA transcripts. RT-PCR in the first round (using the HTBI primer set) targeted the TCR CDR3. TCRdb itself ran the multiplex PCR reads through MiXCR, one entry per CDR3 protein. The data hold 250,000 to 300,000 distinct CDR3 sequences, with roughly 19% observed a single time. The sequencing input was blood. The receptors derive from a man between 45 and 60 years old with Graves' ophthalmopathy.

This clonotype was recorded at least ten times. The CDR3 sequence is CASSPRDRAEQYF. Here the CDR3 DNA reads TGTGCCAGCAGCCCCCGGGACAGGGCCGAGCAGTACTTC. The rearrangement links TRBV7-6 to TRBJ2-7; the match to TRBD1 covers 9 bases. This CDR3 spans 13 amino acids. Trimming cost V 5 bases and J 6 bases; bases outside gene matches: 5. The germline CDR1 and CDR2 sequences are SGHVS and FNYEAQ.

Concerning this clonotype: A clone one base away is much larger, so this may be a read error. This sequence joins TRBV30 and TRBJ2-7; 7 bases line up with TRBD1. V shed 4 bases, J shed 2 bases, and the junction held 5 bases outside the gene matches. Germline assignment: CDR1 GTSNPN and CDR2 SVGIG (reference sequence). This CDR3 contains 13 residues. The CDR3 here is CAWTRDSPYEQYF. As DNA, the CDR3 is TGTGCCTGGACCCGGGACAGTCCCTACGAGCAGTACTTC.

In this sample, this clonotype turned up a few times. This chain uses TRBV28 with TRBJ1-1; D is unresolved. Deletions cut 4 bases from V and 8 bases from J, with 20 bases between. There are 15 residues in the CDR3. CDR1 MDHEN and CDR2 SYDVKM come from the germline V gene. As DNA, the CDR3 is TGTGCCAGCAGTTACTCAGGCAGTGCGACAATGGAAGCTTTCTTT. Its translation is CASSYSGSATMEAFF.

Only one count was recorded for this clonotype. The chain is built from TRBV6-5 and TRBJ2-2; D not certain. This CDR3 contains 15 residues. Trimming stripped 2 bases from V and 1 base from J, with 8 bases between. Per germline, CDR1 MNHEY and CDR2 SVGAGI. CDR3 nucleotide sequence: TGTGCCAGCAGTTACGGCCGCTGGAACACCGGGGAGCTGTTTTTT. It translates to CASSYGRWNTGELFF.

This clonotype was seen once. A much larger clone differs from this one at a single base, so this may be a read error. V gene TRBV2 combines with J gene TRBJ2-1, with a weak D call TRBD2 (6 bases). This CDR3 contains 13 residues. The germline CDR1 and CDR2 sequences are SNHLY and FYNNEI. V lost 6 bases and J lost 5, with 11 bases in between. The CDR3 region has the DNA TGTGCCAGCAGGACTAGAGGGAACAATGAGCAGTTCTTC. As protein: CASRTRGNNEQFF.

This clonotype was observed a handful of times. The V and J genes are TRBV12-3 or TRBV12-4 and TRBJ2-3; TRBD2 matches 12 bases. Trimming at V came to 6 bases and at J to 0 bases, leaving 7 bases not matched to a gene. This CDR3 is 17 amino acids long. Here the CDR3 DNA reads TGTGCCAGCAGCCGTCGCGGGACTAGCGGGAGCACAGATACGCAGTATTTT. It translates to CASSRRGTSGSTDTQYF.

V and J are TRBV6-1 and TRBJ2-7; D tentatively fits TRBD1 or TRBD2 (6 bases each). The CDR3 length is 13 residues. V was clipped by 8 bases and J by 7 bases, with 18 bases between them. The germline gives CDR1 MNHNS, CDR2 SASEGT. CDR3 bases: TGTGCCAGCTCTCGCGGCGGGACATGGGAGCAGTACTTC. Residues: CASSRGGTWEQYF.

This clonotype has ten or more counts. The chain links TRBV5-8 to TRBJ2-1; a weak D match, TRBD2 (5 bases). CDR1 SGHTS and CDR2 YDEGEE come from the germline V gene. The CDR3 is made up of 14 amino acids. The V end lost 4 bases, the J end lost 6 bases, and 14 bases lay between the germline ends. The CDR3 sequence: CASSPTASRNEQFF. CDR3 nucleotide sequence: TGTGCCAGCAGCCCGACGGCTAGCCGCAATGAGCAGTTCTTC. Filled out from reference TRBV5-8 and TRBJ2-1, the complete variable domain reads EAGVTQSPTHLIKTRGQQATLRCSPISGHTSVYWYQQALGLGLQFLLWYDEGEERNRGNFPPRFSGRQFPNYSSELNVNALELEDSALYLCASSPTASRNEQFFGPGTRLTVL.